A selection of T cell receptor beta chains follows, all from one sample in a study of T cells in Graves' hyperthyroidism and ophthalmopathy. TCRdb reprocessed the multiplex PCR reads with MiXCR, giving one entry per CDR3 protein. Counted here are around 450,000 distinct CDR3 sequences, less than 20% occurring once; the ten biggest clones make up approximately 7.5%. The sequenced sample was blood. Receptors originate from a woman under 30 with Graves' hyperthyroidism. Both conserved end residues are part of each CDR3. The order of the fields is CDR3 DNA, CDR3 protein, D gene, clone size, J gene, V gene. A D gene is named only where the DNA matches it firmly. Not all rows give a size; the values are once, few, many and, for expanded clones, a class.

TGTGCCAGCAGCTTATCCCCGGGTGTACCAGGCGAGCAGTACTTC CASSLSPGVPGEQYF NA many TRBJ2-7 TRBV7-9
TGTGCCAGCAGGGGACAGGGCTCCTATAATTCACCCCTCCACTTT CASRGQGSYNSPLHF TRBD1 many TRBJ1-6 TRBV2
TGTGCCTGGAGTGCCCTACCCTGGACAGGCCTCAAGACCCAGTACTTC CAWSALPWTGLKTQYF TRBD1 many TRBJ2-5 TRBV30
TGTGCCAGCACCCCGGGAGGCTCAACTAATGAAAAACTGTTTTTT CASTPGGSTNEKLFF NA NA TRBJ1-4 TRBV28
TGTGCCAGCAGTTACTCTGACAAACCCTCTGGGGCCAACGTCCTGACTTTC CASSYSDKPSGANVLTF NA few TRBJ2-6 TRBV6-5
TGCAGTGCTACCCTCCCTACTACGGGTGGAAACACCATATATTTT CSATLPTTGGNTIYF NA NA TRBJ1-3 TRBV20-1
TGTGCCTGGAGGTCACACGGGACTGAAGCTTTCTTT CAWRSHGTEAFF NA many TRBJ1-1 TRBV30
TGCAGTGCTAGTGACCCCGGGGGGGATTCTCCCGCGGATGAGCAGTTCTTC CSASDPGGDSPADEQFF TRBD2 many TRBJ2-1 TRBV20-1
TGTGCCAGCAGCCCCCAGGGGGCGGGTGGAAACACCATATATTTT CASSPQGAGGNTIYF TRBD1 many TRBJ1-3 TRBV7-3
TGCGCCAGCAGCTCCACCCCCGGGGAGCCCTGGGAGACCCAGTACTTC CASSSTPGEPWETQYF NA NA TRBJ2-5 TRBV5-1
TGCGCCCGCAGCTACCGGGACAGGGACCCTTCCTACGAGCAGTACTTC CARSYRDRDPSYEQYF TRBD1 few TRBJ2-7 TRBV5-1
TGTGCCAGCTCACCGGGTGATGTTCGCACAGATACGCAGTATTTT CASSPGDVRTDTQYF NA many TRBJ2-3 TRBV18
TGTGCCATCAGTGAGTCTTGGCCTCCGGCGGGAGGAGATACGCAGTATTTT CAISESWPPAGGDTQYF TRBD2 NA TRBJ2-3 TRBV10-3
TGTGCCAGCAGCCGACCAGCGGCCCGCACAGATACGCAGTATTTT CASSRPAARTDTQYF NA NA TRBJ2-3 TRBV7-3
TGTGCCTGGCGGTCCCGGGGGGGAGCTAATGAAAAACTGTTTTTT CAWRSRGGANEKLFF NA few TRBJ1-4 TRBV30
TGCGCCAGCAGCCAAGATCTCTTGAGGGGACATATCTCCTACGAGCAGTACTTC CASSQDLLRGHISYEQYF NA NA TRBJ2-7 TRBV4-1
TGTGCCAGCAGCTTAAAAACAGCGGGAGCTGGAGAGACCCAGTACTTC CASSLKTAGAGETQYF TRBD2 many TRBJ2-5 TRBV5-6
TGTGCCAGCAGCCAAGGCTTGGCTACAGATACGCAGTATTTT CASSQGLATDTQYF NA many TRBJ2-3 TRBV7-3
TGTGCCAGCAGCTTAAAGGGACTAGCGGGAATCGAGCAGTACTTC CASSLKGLAGIEQYF TRBD2 NA TRBJ2-7 TRBV13
TGTGCCAGCAGTTTGGCCACAGGGACTGGCTACACCTTC CASSLATGTGYTF NA many TRBJ1-2 TRBV12-3/TRBV12-4
TGTGCCAGCGACGCCGGGGGAGACAATCAGCCCCAGCATTTT CASDAGGDNQPQHF NA many TRBJ1-5 TRBV28
TGTGCTAGTGGTTTGGTACCGAAAGGACAGGGACGGAATGAGCAGTTCTTC CASGLVPKGQGRNEQFF TRBD1 many TRBJ2-1 TRBV12-5
TGTGCCAGCCAGACAGGGGATAGGTCACCCCTCCACTTT CASQTGDRSPLHF TRBD1 many TRBJ1-6 TRBV6-1
TGTGCCAGCAGCGTAGGACCGGGCGAGGGTTCACCCCTCCACTTT CASSVGPGEGSPLHF NA NA TRBJ1-6 TRBV9